These T cell receptor beta chains were read from a single sample in a study of blood T cell repertoires in COVID-19. Assay: immunoSEQ multiplex PCR; the TCRdb copy retains only in-frame clones and omits some. The sample holds approximately 170,000 clones; approximately 80% are singletons and the top ten take about a tenth. Sequences were obtained from peripheral blood. These receptors originate from a human donor in a cohort sampled during active COVID-19. Both conserved end residues are part of each CDR3. Only some rows state a clone size, as once, few, many or a class for expanded clones.

clone size: .; J gene: TRBJ2-3; V gene: TRBV7-2; CDR3 protein: CASSLRGVDTQYF
clone size: .; J gene: TRBJ1-1; V gene: TRBV2; CDR3 protein: CASRTDRRNTEAFF
clone size: .; J gene: TRBJ2-5; V gene: TRBV7-9; CDR3 protein: CASTKQGYQETQYF
clone size: .; J gene: TRBJ2-1; V gene: TRBV7-9; CDR3 protein: CASRQRLSSGIYNEQFF
clone size: .; J gene: TRBJ1-1; V gene: TRBV28; CDR3 protein: CASIVYSNTEAFF
clone size: .; J gene: TRBJ2-7; V gene: TRBV21-1; CDR3 protein: CASSPRQGSHEQYF
clone size: .; J gene: TRBJ2-1; V gene: TRBV29-1; CDR3 protein: CSAELAGVGDEQFF
clone size: .; J gene: TRBJ2-5; V gene: TRBV30; CDR3 protein: CAWTLGTVGETQYF
clone size: .; J gene: TRBJ2-3; V gene: TRBV27; CDR3 protein: CASSSPGQGYDTQYF
clone size: once; J gene: TRBJ1-1; V gene: TRBV7-9; CDR3 protein: CASSFQVRNTEAFF
clone size: .; J gene: TRBJ2-7; V gene: TRBV27; CDR3 protein: CASSLSPQYEQYF
clone size: once; J gene: TRBJ2-6; V gene: TRBV6-2/TRBV6-3; CDR3 protein: CASSWKPGQVASGANVLTF
clone size: .; J gene: TRBJ2-5; V gene: TRBV4-3; CDR3 protein: CASSQDWTGAAQYF
clone size: .; J gene: TRBJ1-5; V gene: TRBV19; CDR3 protein: CASSITVLNQPQHF
clone size: few; J gene: TRBJ2-2; V gene: TRBV7-3; CDR3 protein: CASSSQGLRTGELFF
clone size: once; J gene: TRBJ2-2; V gene: TRBV5-1; CDR3 protein: CASSLVGARELFF
clone size: .; J gene: TRBJ1-2; V gene: TRBV2; CDR3 protein: CASTVVPGGGYGYTF
clone size: .; J gene: TRBJ2-1; V gene: TRBV18; CDR3 protein: CASSPVAGGRNEQFF
clone size: few; J gene: TRBJ2-7; V gene: TRBV6-1; CDR3 protein: CASSEARGTEQYF
clone size: .; J gene: TRBJ2-7; V gene: TRBV19; CDR3 protein: CASSSSGAPSSYEQYF
clone size: .; J gene: TRBJ1-2; V gene: TRBV11-2; CDR3 protein: CASSLESSGGYTF
clone size: .; J gene: TRBJ2-2; V gene: TRBV7-9; CDR3 protein: CASSPTPTGELFF
clone size: .; J gene: TRBJ2-3; V gene: TRBV2; CDR3 protein: CASGENSRWQYF
clone size: .; J gene: TRBJ2-1; V gene: TRBV4-1; CDR3 protein: CASSQASSGSRSEQFF
clone size: .; J gene: TRBJ1-4; V gene: TRBV13; CDR3 protein: CASSHLGSMSEKLFF
clone size: once; J gene: TRBJ2-1; V gene: TRBV9; CDR3 protein: CASSEEYGNEQFF
clone size: .; J gene: TRBJ1-2; V gene: TRBV3-1/TRBV3-2; CDR3 protein: CASSQINSNYGYTF
clone size: .; J gene: TRBJ2-2; V gene: TRBV9; CDR3 protein: CASTETGAGGHTGELFF
clone size: .; J gene: TRBJ2-6; V gene: TRBV6-5; CDR3 protein: CASNLKGAGANVLTF
clone size: .; J gene: TRBJ1-1; V gene: TRBV4-1; CDR3 protein: CASSQDRQGAQNTEAFF
clone size: once; J gene: TRBJ2-3; V gene: TRBV15; CDR3 protein: CATSRVSTNLPPNTQYF
clone size: once; J gene: TRBJ2-7; V gene: TRBV29-1; CDR3 protein: CSVQLRRAGEQYF
clone size: .; J gene: TRBJ1-1; V gene: TRBV27; CDR3 protein: CASSSGTNMNTEAFF
clone size: .; J gene: TRBJ2-3; V gene: TRBV27; CDR3 protein: CASSLEGWGGGTDTQYF
clone size: .; J gene: TRBJ1-1; V gene: TRBV5-4; CDR3 protein: CASSLTGGDTEAFF
clone size: .; J gene: TRBJ1-4; V gene: TRBV19; CDR3 protein: CASSRGMGPTGLKGLFF
clone size: .; J gene: TRBJ1-5; V gene: TRBV6-2/TRBV6-3; CDR3 protein: CASSYSRDSPQGVQPQHF
clone size: few; J gene: TRBJ2-1; V gene: TRBV6-5; CDR3 protein: CASNPGGSSYNEQFF
clone size: .; J gene: TRBJ2-2; V gene: TRBV19; CDR3 protein: CASSPRDRITGELFF
clone size: once; J gene: TRBJ1-4; V gene: TRBV7-8; CDR3 protein: CASSLTRTGRALNEKLFF
clone size: .; J gene: TRBJ1-3; V gene: TRBV27; CDR3 protein: CASSPLGLTSGNTIYF
clone size: .; J gene: TRBJ2-5; V gene: TRBV14; CDR3 protein: CASSQDKTDSQETQYF
clone size: .; J gene: TRBJ2-7; V gene: TRBV5-4; CDR3 protein: CASSWTSGGPSYEQYF
clone size: .; J gene: TRBJ2-7; V gene: TRBV7-9; CDR3 protein: CASSFSGQGKGEQYF
clone size: .; J gene: TRBJ2-7; V gene: TRBV9; CDR3 protein: CAIEGAEINNEQYF
clone size: .; J gene: TRBJ2-7; V gene: TRBV4-3; CDR3 protein: CASSPLAGDSYEQYF
clone size: .; J gene: TRBJ1-3; V gene: TRBV9; CDR3 protein: CASSARGRNSGNTIYF
clone size: .; J gene: TRBJ1-1; V gene: TRBV29-1; CDR3 protein: CSAGQSNTEAFF
clone size: .; J gene: TRBJ2-1; V gene: TRBV5-1; CDR3 protein: CASSFNRVGNEQFF